Listed below are T cell receptor beta chains from one sample, sequenced in a study of regulatory T cells in long-lasting Graves disease. Via MiXCR, TCRdb re-called the multiplex PCR reads, giving one row per CDR3 protein. This sample carries roughly 380,000 distinct CDR3 sequences, about 16% of them seen once, and the ten largest clones take about 24%. The sample in question was peripheral blood mononuclear cells (PBMCs), obtained at new diagnosis, from a patient treated with antithyroid drugs. The receptors were gathered from a female donor with Graves disease. Each CDR3 is given with its conserved first and last residue. A D gene is named only where the DNA matches it firmly. A row's size may be missing; if present it is once, few, many or a size class.

v_gene	abundance	len	d_gene	j_gene	CDR3aa	CDR3nt
TRBV7-2	-	15	-	TRBJ2-7	CASSFTGRNVYEQYF	TGTGCCAGCAGCTTTACCGGACGGAATGTCTACGAGCAGTACTTC
TRBV7-2	few	15	TRBD1	TRBJ2-2	CASSPRDRRTGELFF	TGTGCCAGCAGCCCCCGGGACAGGAGGACCGGGGAGCTGTTTTTT
TRBV9	many	15	TRBD1	TRBJ1-1	CASSAGGQVNTEAFF	TGTGCCAGCAGCGCTGGGGGACAGGTGAACACTGAAGCTTTCTTT
TRBV27	many	15	TRBD2	TRBJ2-1	CASSSPGTRANAQFF	TGTGCCAGCAGTTCGCCCGGGACTAGGGCCAATGCGCAGTTCTTC
TRBV15	-	17	TRBD1	TRBJ2-7	CATSRRTGTGSTYEQYF	TGTGCCACCAGCAGACGGACCGGGACAGGGTCCACCTACGAGCAGTACTTC
TRBV20-1	many	14	-	TRBJ2-7	CSALLSGHGLEQYF	TGCAGTGCTCTATTATCGGGACACGGCTTAGAGCAGTACTTC
TRBV10-1	few	14	-	TRBJ2-7	CASSEYRGPDEQYF	TGCGCCAGCAGTGAGTATAGAGGGCCGGACGAGCAGTACTTC
TRBV2	many	15	-	TRBJ1-3	CASSGNRKGGNTIYF	TGTGCCAGCAGTGGTAATAGAAAGGGTGGAAACACCATATATTTT
TRBV20-1	many	14	-	TRBJ1-2	CSAGPDSNTYGYTF	TGCAGTGCTGGGCCTGACAGTAACACCTATGGCTACACCTTC
TRBV29-1	many	14	TRBD1	TRBJ1-4	CSAGRDREYEKLFF	TGCAGCGCCGGCCGGGACAGGGAATATGAAAAACTGTTTTTT
TRBV20-1	many	13	TRBD1	TRBJ1-2	CSARDREGYGYTF	TGCAGTGCGCGGGACAGGGAAGGCTATGGCTACACCTTC
TRBV18	few	18	-	TRBJ1-6	CASSPRVDSSSGDSPLHF	TGTGCCAGCTCACCACGGGTTGATTCAAGCTCGGGGGATTCACCCCTCCACTTT
TRBV6-2/TRBV6-3	many	20	TRBD2	TRBJ2-3	CASRAAGTSGSLRGTDTQYF	TGTGCCAGCAGAGCAGCGGGGACTAGCGGGAGTTTGAGGGGCACAGATACGCAGTATTTT
TRBV24-1	many	14	-	TRBJ1-1	CATSGAGENTEAFF	TGTGCCACCAGTGGTGCCGGAGAGAACACTGAAGCTTTCTTT
TRBV12-3/TRBV12-4	many	14	TRBD1	TRBJ1-2	CASRKTGGNYGYTF	TGTGCCAGCAGGAAGACAGGGGGCAACTATGGCTACACCTTC
TRBV12-5	many	16	-	TRBJ2-2	CASGLFLGRHTGELFF	TGTGCTAGTGGTTTGTTCCTGGGCAGGCACACCGGGGAGCTGTTTTTT
TRBV4-1	many	15	-	TRBJ1-5	CASSQRDYSNQPQHF	TGCGCCAGCAGCCAGAGGGATTATAGCAATCAGCCCCAGCATTTT
TRBV30	many	15	-	TRBJ2-2	CACLRSGWNTGELFF	TGTGCCTGCCTCAGATCGGGCTGGAACACCGGGGAGCTGTTTTTT
TRBV10-1	few	15	-	TRBJ2-5	CASSESYRARETQYF	TGCGCCAGCAGTGAGTCGTACAGGGCACGAGAGACCCAGTACTTC
TRBV7-9	many	14	TRBD1	TRBJ1-2	CASSSTGGGKGYTF	TGTGCCAGCAGCTCGACAGGGGGCGGAAAAGGCTACACCTTC
TRBV6-1	many	14	-	TRBJ1-5	CASSLYASNQPQHF	TGTGCCAGCAGCCTTTACGCTAGCAATCAGCCCCAGCATTTT